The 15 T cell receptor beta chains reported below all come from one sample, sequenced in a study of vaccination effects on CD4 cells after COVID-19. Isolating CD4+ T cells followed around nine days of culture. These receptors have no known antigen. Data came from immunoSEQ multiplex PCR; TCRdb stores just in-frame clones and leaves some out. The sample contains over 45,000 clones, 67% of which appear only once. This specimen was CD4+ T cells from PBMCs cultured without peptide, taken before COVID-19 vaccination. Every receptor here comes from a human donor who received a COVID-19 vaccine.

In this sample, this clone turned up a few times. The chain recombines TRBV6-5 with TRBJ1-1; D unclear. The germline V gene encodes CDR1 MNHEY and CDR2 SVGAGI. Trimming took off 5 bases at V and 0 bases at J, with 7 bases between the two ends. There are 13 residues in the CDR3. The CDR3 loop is CASSLYMNTEAFF. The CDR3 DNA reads TGTGCCAGCAGTCTCTACATGAACACTGAAGCTTTCTTT.

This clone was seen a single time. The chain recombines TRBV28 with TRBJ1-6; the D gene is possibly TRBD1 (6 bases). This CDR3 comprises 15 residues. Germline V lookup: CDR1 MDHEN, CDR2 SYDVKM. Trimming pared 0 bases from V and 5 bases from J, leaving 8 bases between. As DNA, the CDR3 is TGTGCCAGCAGTTTATGGGACAGAAATAATTCACCCCTCCACTTT. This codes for CASSLWDRNNSPLHF. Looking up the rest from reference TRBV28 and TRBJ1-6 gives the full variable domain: DVKVTQSSRYLVKRTGEKVFLECVQDMDHENMFWYRQDPGLGLRLIYFSYDVKMKEKGDIPEGYSVSREKKERFSLILESASTNQTSMYLCASSLWDRNNSPLHFGNGTRLTVT.

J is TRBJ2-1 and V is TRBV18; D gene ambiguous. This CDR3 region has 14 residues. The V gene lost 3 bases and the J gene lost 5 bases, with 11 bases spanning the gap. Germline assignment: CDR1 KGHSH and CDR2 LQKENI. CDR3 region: CASSPPGPNNEQFF. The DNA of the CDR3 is TGTGCCAGCTCACCCCCCGGGCCAAACAATGAGCAGTTCTTC.

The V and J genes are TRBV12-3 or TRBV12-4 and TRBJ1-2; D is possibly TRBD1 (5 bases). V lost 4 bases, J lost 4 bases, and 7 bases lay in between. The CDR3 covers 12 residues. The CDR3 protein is CASSSQGYGYTF. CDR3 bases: TGTGCCAGCAGTTCCCAGGGCTATGGCTACACCTTC.

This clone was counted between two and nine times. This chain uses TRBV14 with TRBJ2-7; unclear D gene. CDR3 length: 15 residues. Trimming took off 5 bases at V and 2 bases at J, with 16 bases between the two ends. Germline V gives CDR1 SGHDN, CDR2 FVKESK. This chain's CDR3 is CASSLIMGKPYEQYF. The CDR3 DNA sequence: TGTGCCAGCAGCTTAATAATGGGGAAACCCTACGAGCAGTACTTC.

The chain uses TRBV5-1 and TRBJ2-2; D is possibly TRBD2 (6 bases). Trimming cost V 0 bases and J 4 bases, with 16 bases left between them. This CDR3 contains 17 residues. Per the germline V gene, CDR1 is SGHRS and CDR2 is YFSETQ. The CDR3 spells CASSLGLAPSGTGELFF. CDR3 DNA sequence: TGCGCCAGCAGCTTGGGGCTAGCGCCCTCGGGCACCGGGGAGCTGTTTTTT.

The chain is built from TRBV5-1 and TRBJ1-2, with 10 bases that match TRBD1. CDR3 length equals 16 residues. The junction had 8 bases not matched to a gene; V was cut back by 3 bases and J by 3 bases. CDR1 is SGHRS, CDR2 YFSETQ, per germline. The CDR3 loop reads CASSYETGGGYYGYTF. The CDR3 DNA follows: TGCGCCAGCAGCTATGAGACAGGGGGCGGCTACTATGGCTACACCTTC.

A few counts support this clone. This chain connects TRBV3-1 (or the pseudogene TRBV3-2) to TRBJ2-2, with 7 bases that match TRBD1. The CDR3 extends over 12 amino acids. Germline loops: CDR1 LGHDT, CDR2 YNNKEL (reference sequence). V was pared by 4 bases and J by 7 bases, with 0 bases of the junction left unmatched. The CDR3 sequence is CASSRTGGELFF. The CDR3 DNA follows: TGTGCCAGCAGCCGGACAGGCGGGGAGCTGTTTTTT.

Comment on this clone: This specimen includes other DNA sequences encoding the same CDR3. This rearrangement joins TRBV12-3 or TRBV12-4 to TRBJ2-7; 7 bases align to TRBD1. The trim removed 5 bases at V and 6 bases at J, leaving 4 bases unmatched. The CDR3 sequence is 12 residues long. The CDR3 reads CASSLPGGEQYF. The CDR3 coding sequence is TGTGCCAGCAGTCTCCCAGGGGGCGAGCAGTACTTC.

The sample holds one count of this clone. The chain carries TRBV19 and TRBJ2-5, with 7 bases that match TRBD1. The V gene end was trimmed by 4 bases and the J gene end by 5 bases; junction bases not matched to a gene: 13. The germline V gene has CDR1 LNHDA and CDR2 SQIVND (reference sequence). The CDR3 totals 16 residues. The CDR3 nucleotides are TGTGCCAGTAGTAAAGGTCCGGACAGGCGCCGGGAGACCCAGTACTTC. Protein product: CASSKGPDRRRETQYF.

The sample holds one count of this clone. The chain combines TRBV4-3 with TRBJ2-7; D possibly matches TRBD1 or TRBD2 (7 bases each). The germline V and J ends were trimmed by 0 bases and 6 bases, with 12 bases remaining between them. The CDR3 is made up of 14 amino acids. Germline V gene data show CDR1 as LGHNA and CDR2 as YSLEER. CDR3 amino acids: CASSQDGRGGEQYF. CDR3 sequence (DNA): TGCGCCAGCAGCCAAGACGGCAGGGGGGGCGAGCAGTACTTC.

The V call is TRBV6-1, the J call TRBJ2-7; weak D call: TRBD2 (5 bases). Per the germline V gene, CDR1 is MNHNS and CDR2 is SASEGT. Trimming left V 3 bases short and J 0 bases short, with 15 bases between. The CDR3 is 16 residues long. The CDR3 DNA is TGTGCCAGCAGTGAGAGCGAGGGCCCCAGCTCCTACGAGCAGTACTTC. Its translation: CASSESEGPSSYEQYF.

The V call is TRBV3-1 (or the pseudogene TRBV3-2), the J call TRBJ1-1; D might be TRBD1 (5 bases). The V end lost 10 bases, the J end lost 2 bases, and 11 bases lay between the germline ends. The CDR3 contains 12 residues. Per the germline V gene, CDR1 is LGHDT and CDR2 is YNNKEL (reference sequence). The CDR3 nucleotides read TGTGCCACCGGGGGGATCAACACTGAAGCTTTCTTT. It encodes CATGGINTEAFF.

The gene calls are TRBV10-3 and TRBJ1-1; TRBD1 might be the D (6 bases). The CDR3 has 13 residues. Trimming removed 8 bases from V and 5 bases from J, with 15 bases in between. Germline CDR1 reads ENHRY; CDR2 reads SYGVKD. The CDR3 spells CAIGGGQGTEAFF. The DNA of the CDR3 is TGTGCCATCGGCGGGGGGCAGGGGACTGAAGCTTTCTTT.

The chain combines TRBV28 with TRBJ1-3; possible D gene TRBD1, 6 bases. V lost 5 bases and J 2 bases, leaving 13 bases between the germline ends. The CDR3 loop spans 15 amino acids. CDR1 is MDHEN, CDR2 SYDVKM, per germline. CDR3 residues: CASSIGQNPGNTIYF. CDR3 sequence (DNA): TGTGCCAGCAGTATAGGACAGAACCCTGGAAACACCATATATTTT. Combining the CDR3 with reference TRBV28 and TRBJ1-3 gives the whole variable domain DVKVTQSSRYLVKRTGEKVFLECVQDMDHENMFWYRQDPGLGLRLIYFSYDVKMKEKGDIPEGYSVSREKKERFSLILESASTNQTSMYLCASSIGQNPGNTIYFGEGSWLTVV.